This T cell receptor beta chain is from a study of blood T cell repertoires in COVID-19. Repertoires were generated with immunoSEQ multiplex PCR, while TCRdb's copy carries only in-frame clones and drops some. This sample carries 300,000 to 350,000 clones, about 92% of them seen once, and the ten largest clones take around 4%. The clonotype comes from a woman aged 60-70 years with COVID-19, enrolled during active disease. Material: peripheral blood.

The CDR3 DNA reads TGTGCCAGCAGCCAATGGCAGGGGATCTACAATGAGCAGTTCTTC. Protein product: CASSQWQGIYNEQFF. V is TRBV14 and J is TRBJ2-1; a possible D gene is TRBD1 (6 bases). Germline CDR1 and CDR2: SGHDN and FVKESK. V dropped 2 bases and J dropped 3 bases, with 11 bases sitting between them. This CDR3 has 15 residues.